Following are 27 T cell receptor beta chains from one sample sequenced in a study of blood T cell repertoires in COVID-19. Here immunoSEQ multiplex PCR was the method, and the copy in TCRdb shows in-frame clones only, minus some. The profile shows 250,000 or so clones, 86% of them singletons. Source material: peripheral blood. Receptors were obtained from an older man with acute or convalescent COVID-19.

The genes are TRBV4-1 and TRBJ1-3; 7 bases fit TRBD1. The CDR3 consists of 15 residues. CDR1 is MGHRA, CDR2 YSYEKL, per germline. J was trimmed by 0 bases and V by 4 bases; bases with no gene match: 3. CDR3 residues: CASSLRTGSGNTIYF. The CDR3 coding sequence is TGCGCCAGCAGCCTAAGGACAGGCTCTGGAAACACCATATATTTT.

J is TRBJ1-2 and V is TRBV2, with 12 bases lining up with TRBD1. The V segment lost 7 bases and the J segment 5 bases; nucleotides outside the gene matches: 8. This CDR3 is built from 15 residues. Germline loops: CDR1 SNHLY, CDR2 FYNNEI. CDR3 nucleotide sequence: TGTGCCAGCAAGGGGGACAGGGGGCAATGGTATGGCTACACCTTC. Protein product: CASKGDRGQWYGYTF.

V gene TRBV19 combines with J gene TRBJ2-7; TRBD2 might be the D (5 bases). The CDR3 extends over 13 amino acids. Germline V gives CDR1 LNHDA, CDR2 SQIVND (reference sequence). Trimming removed 5 bases at V and 3 bases at J, with 11 bases between. The CDR3 protein is CASSLNGIYEQYF. In nucleotides, the CDR3 is TGTGCCAGTAGTCTGAACGGGATCTACGAGCAGTACTTC.

The chain combines TRBV29-1 with TRBJ2-5; TRBD2 matches 12 bases. Germline V gene data show CDR1 as SQVTM and CDR2 as ANQGSEA. The trim removed 8 bases at V and 6 bases at J, leaving 4 bases unmatched. The CDR3 sequence is 12 residues long. In nucleotides, the CDR3 is TGCAGCTTACTAGCGGGAGGACAGACCCAGTACTTC. Amino acids: CSLLAGGQTQYF.

This chain links TRBV28 with TRBJ2-1, with TRBD1 matching 7 bases. This CDR3 is 15 amino acids long. Germline CDR1 reads MDHEN; CDR2 reads SYDVKM. Unmatched junction bases numbered 9, after V lost 7 bases and J lost 3 bases. The CDR3: CASTPRDSVYNEQFF. DNA for the CDR3: TGTGCCAGCACCCCGAGGGACAGTGTCTACAATGAGCAGTTCTTC.

This clone was detected only a few times. The chain links TRBV5-1 to TRBJ2-7; no clear D gene. Germline CDR1 and CDR2: SGHRS and YFSETQ. This CDR3 has 11 amino acids. Trimming pared 4 bases from V and 6 bases from J, leaving 8 bases between. Here the CDR3 DNA reads TGCGCCAGCAGCGGTCAGGCCGAGCAGTACTTC. This translates into CASSGQAEQYF.

The chain links TRBV11-2 to TRBJ2-1, with D possibly being TRBD2 (5 bases). V was clipped by 0 bases and J by 7 bases, with 28 bases between them. The germline CDR1 and CDR2 sequences are SGHAT and FQNNGV. The CDR3 extends over 20 amino acids. CDR3: CASSLDGMEVGRPPGNEQFF. The CDR3 DNA reads TGTGCCAGCAGCTTAGATGGTATGGAGGTTGGCAGGCCCCCTGGTAATGAGCAGTTCTTC.

The V and J genes are TRBV18 and TRBJ1-1, with 8 positions matching TRBD1. CDR1 KGHSH and CDR2 LQKENI come from the germline V gene. V was clipped by 3 bases and J by 5 bases; unmatched bases: 8. The CDR3 totals 15 residues. The CDR3 is CASSPHQGARTEAFF. In DNA, the CDR3 is TGTGCCAGCTCACCCCACCAGGGGGCTAGGACTGAAGCTTTCTTT.

The chain joins TRBV28 to TRBJ1-2, with D possibly being TRBD1 (6 bases). The CDR3 sequence is 16 residues long. Germline V gene data show CDR1 as MDHEN and CDR2 as SYDVKM. The ends were cut back, 3 bases at V and 4 bases at J, with 18 bases in the middle. The CDR3 sequence is CASSFVRQEDGYGYTF. The CDR3 region has the DNA TGTGCCAGCAGTTTTGTTCGACAGGAGGACGGCTATGGCTACACCTTC.

The J gene is TRBJ2-7, the V gene TRBV7-2, with TRBD1 matching over 9 bases. This CDR3 has 14 amino acids. V trimming: 4 bases; J trimming: 3 bases; junction bases outside the gene matches: 4. Per germline, CDR1 SGHTA and CDR2 FQGNSA. The CDR3 sequence is CASSSRDRVYEQYF. The CDR3 DNA follows: TGTGCCAGCAGCTCCCGGGACAGGGTCTACGAGCAGTACTTC.

This sequence joins TRBV4-3 and TRBJ1-3; no reliable D call. V gave up 0 bases and J gave up 0 bases, with 9 bases separating them. Germline CDR1 is LGHNA and CDR2 is YSLEER. The CDR3 contains 16 residues. The CDR3 coding sequence is TGCGCCAGCAGCCAAGATGAGGGAGTCTCTGGAAACACCATATATTTT. As protein: CASSQDEGVSGNTIYF.

This clone was seen a few times. The rearrangement uses TRBV18 and TRBJ1-1; 7 bases fit TRBD1. From germline, CDR1 is KGHSH and CDR2 LQKENI. V shed 6 bases, J shed 0 bases, and the junction held 7 bases outside the gene matches. The CDR3 loop spans 15 amino acids. DNA of the CDR3: TGTGCCAGCTCGTCACAGGGGCGATTGAACACTGAAGCTTTCTTT. This translates into CASSSQGRLNTEAFF.

The CDR3 nucleotides are TGCAGTGCTAGTCTGCGTATCGACTCGGAAAAACTGTTTTTT. Its protein product is CSASLRIDSEKLFF. V usage is TRBV20-1 and J usage is TRBJ1-4; D gene unclear. Germline V gene lookup returns CDR1 DFQATT and CDR2 SNEGSKA (reference sequence). V was shortened by 3 bases and J by 8 bases, with 16 bases between the two germline ends. The CDR3 is 14 residues long.

The chain joins TRBV11-2 to TRBJ1-5; tentatively, D is TRBD1 (5 bases). Germline V CDR1 and CDR2: SGHAT, FQNNGV. The CDR3 consists of 15 residues. V lost 2 bases and J 1 base, leaving 9 bases between the germline ends. The CDR3 DNA reads TGTGCCAGCAGCTTACAGGGTGGGAGCAATCAGCCCCAGCATTTT. This encodes CASSLQGGSNQPQHF.

The chain recombines TRBV6-5 with TRBJ2-2; D remains ambiguous. Germline assignment: CDR1 MNHEY and CDR2 SVGAGI. With 6 bases removed from V and 4 bases from J, the gap between germline ends came to 6 bases. The CDR3 loop spans 12 amino acids. This CDR3 reads CASSTVTGELFF. The CDR3 bases are TGTGCCAGCAGCACGGTCACCGGGGAGCTGTTTTTT.

The chain employs TRBV19 and TRBJ2-5, with D perhaps matching TRBD2 (5 bases). Germline V gives CDR1 LNHDA, CDR2 SQIVND (reference sequence). V shed 4 bases and J shed 4 bases, with 13 bases lying between them. The CDR3 loop spans 14 amino acids. CDR3 DNA: TGTGCCAGTAGTACCCTCCTAGCCTCAGAGACCCAGTACTTC. Translating it yields CASSTLLASETQYF.

The chain carries TRBV5-1 and TRBJ1-4; unclear D gene. V was cut by 4 bases and J by 7 bases, with 11 bases left in between. Germline CDR1 and CDR2: SGHRS and YFSETQ. There are 13 residues in the CDR3. The CDR3 sequence is CASSPNSGEKLFF. The CDR3 DNA is TGCGCCAGCAGCCCCAATTCGGGTGAAAAACTGTTTTTT.

The CDR3 region is CASSLDLAGAYNEQFF. For the CDR3, the DNA is TGTGCCAGCAGCTTGGACCTAGCGGGAGCCTACAATGAGCAGTTCTTC. The J gene is TRBJ2-1, the V gene TRBV5-4; 10 nucleotides line up with TRBD2. The CDR3 sequence is 16 residues long. Trimming removed 0 bases from V and 2 bases from J; junction bases left unmatched: 2. Germline CDR1 reads SGHNT; CDR2 reads YYREEE (reference sequence). The complete variable domain, with remaining parts taken from reference TRBV5-4 and TRBJ2-1, reads ETGVTQSPTHLIKTRGQQVTLRCSSQSGHNTVSWYQQALGQGPQFIFQYYREEENGRGNFPPRFSGLQFPNYSSELNVNALELDDSALYLCASSLDLAGAYNEQFFGPGTRLTVL.

The V call is TRBV5-1, the J call TRBJ2-3; 7 positions match TRBD2. The CDR3 sequence is 12 residues long. The ends lost 3 bases at V and 5 bases at J; junction bases unmatched: 0. CDR1 is SGHRS, CDR2 YFSETQ, per germline. The CDR3 sequence: CASSSSGDTQYF. CDR3 bases: TGCGCCAGCAGCTCTAGCGGAGATACGCAGTATTTT. Using reference TRBV5-1 and TRBJ2-3 for the parts outside the CDR3, the full variable domain is KAGVTQTPRYLIKTRGQQVTLSCSPISGHRSVSWYQQTPGQGLQFLFEYFSETQRNKGNFPGRFSGRQFSNSRSEMNVSTLELGDSALYLCASSSSGDTQYFGPGTRLTVL.

This clone was seen just once. This rearrangement joins TRBV9 to TRBJ2-1; possible D gene TRBD1, 6 bases. V shed 0 bases and J shed 8 bases, with 12 bases lying between them. The CDR3 is 14 residues long. The germline CDR1 and CDR2 sequences are SGDLS and YYNGEE. CDR3 amino acids: CASSVGSRGDEQFF. As DNA, the CDR3 is TGTGCCAGCAGCGTAGGGAGCAGGGGTGATGAGCAGTTCTTC.

The chain carries TRBV3-1 (or the pseudogene TRBV3-2) and TRBJ1-1; 7 nucleotides line up with TRBD1. CDR3 length: 15 amino acids. V shed 4 bases, J shed 0 bases, and the junction held 5 bases outside the gene matches. CDR1 and CDR2 from the germline V gene are LGHDT and YNNKEL (reference sequence). The CDR3 loop reads CASSPRTGMNTEAFF. In DNA, the CDR3 is TGTGCCAGCAGCCCACGGACAGGAATGAACACTGAAGCTTTCTTT.

In this sample, this clone turned up once. This sequence joins TRBV2 and TRBJ1-3, with a weak D call TRBD1 (5 bases). CDR3 length: 17 residues. CDR1 and CDR2 (germline): SNHLY, FYNNEI. The V and J ends lost 6 bases and 9 bases respectively, with 27 bases between them. The CDR3 region is CASSGRDPQSLVGTIYF. As DNA, the CDR3 is TGTGCCAGCAGCGGGCGGGACCCTCAGAGTTTGGTAGGCACCATATATTTT.

The J gene is TRBJ1-5, the V gene TRBV4-1, with TRBD1 identical over 7 bases. There are 17 residues in the CDR3. The J segment lost 0 bases and the V segment lost 1 base, leaving 6 bases of the junction unmatched. CDR1 and CDR2 (germline): MGHRA, YSYEKL. In DNA form, the CDR3 reads TGCGCCAGCAGCCAAGGGGAGGACAGGACTAGCAATCAGCCCCAGCATTTT. Amino acid sequence: CASSQGEDRTSNQPQHF.

The chain is built from TRBV4-1 and TRBJ1-1; D is unclear. The CDR3 sequence is 14 residues long. With 4 bases removed from V and 3 bases from J, the gap between germline ends came to 12 bases. Germline loops: CDR1 MGHRA, CDR2 YSYEKL. The CDR3 is CASSPRIMDTEAFF. The CDR3 DNA is TGCGCCAGCAGCCCCAGGATAATGGACACTGAAGCTTTCTTT.

The chain employs TRBV25-1 and TRBJ2-2; 12 bases line up with TRBD2. CDR1 MGHDK and CDR2 SYGVNS come from the germline V gene. This CDR3 comprises 16 residues. Unmatched junction bases numbered 6, after V lost 1 base and J lost 9 bases. CDR3 sequence reads: CASSESSSGGARELFF. For the CDR3, the DNA is TGTGCCAGCAGTGAATCCTCTAGCGGGGGGGCCAGGGAGCTGTTTTTT.

The chain has TRBV20-1 and TRBJ1-5; weak D call: TRBD1 (6 bases). The germline CDR1 and CDR2 sequences are DFQATT and SNEGSKA (reference sequence). Trimming shortened V by 3 bases and J by 4 bases, and 25 bases separated the two germline ends. The CDR3 length is 18 residues. The DNA for the CDR3 is TGCAGTGCTAGTACGAGAGTTACCCACAGGGCCGCTAATCAGCCCCAGCATTTT. Encoded protein: CSASTRVTHRAANQPQHF.

V is TRBV7-9 and J is TRBJ1-1; no firm D call. V gave up 2 bases and J gave up 7 bases, with 8 bases separating them. The CDR3 contains 12 residues. The germline gives CDR1 SEHNR, CDR2 FQNEAQ (reference sequence). DNA for the CDR3: TGTGCCAGCAGCTTACTCGGGAGTGAAGCTTTCTTT. Translation: CASSLLGSEAFF.